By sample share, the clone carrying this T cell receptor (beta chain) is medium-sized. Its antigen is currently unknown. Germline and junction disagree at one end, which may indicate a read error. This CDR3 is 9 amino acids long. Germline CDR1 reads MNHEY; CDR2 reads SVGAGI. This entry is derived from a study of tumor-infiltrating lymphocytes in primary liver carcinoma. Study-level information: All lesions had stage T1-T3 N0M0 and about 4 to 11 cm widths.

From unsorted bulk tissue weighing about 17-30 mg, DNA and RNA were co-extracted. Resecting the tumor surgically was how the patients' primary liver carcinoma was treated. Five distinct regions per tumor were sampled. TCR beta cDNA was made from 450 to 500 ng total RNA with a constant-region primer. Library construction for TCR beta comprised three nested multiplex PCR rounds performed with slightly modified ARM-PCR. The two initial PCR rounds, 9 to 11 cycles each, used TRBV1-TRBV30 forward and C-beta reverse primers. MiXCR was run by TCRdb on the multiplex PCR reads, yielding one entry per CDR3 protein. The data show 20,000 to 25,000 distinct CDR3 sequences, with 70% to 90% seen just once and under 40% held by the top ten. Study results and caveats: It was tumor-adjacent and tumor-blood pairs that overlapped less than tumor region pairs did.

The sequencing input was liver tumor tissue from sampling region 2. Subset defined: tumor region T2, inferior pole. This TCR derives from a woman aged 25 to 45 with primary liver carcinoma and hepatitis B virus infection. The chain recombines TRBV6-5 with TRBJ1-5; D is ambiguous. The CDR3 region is CASSQPQHF. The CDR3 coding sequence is TGTGCCAGCAGTCAGCCCCAGCATTTT.